Only a few counts were recorded for the clone carrying this T cell receptor (beta chain). Its antigen is as yet unknown. Here immunoSEQ multiplex PCR was the method, and the copy in TCRdb shows in-frame clones only, minus some. In the table there are 25,000 to 35,000 clones, 60% to 80% of which are singletons. Regarding time point: recipient sample about 28 days before transplant, after cytoreduction. Recipient blood drawn about 28 days pretransplant and days 30, 100, 180 after. The sample is drawn from a study of T cell clonotyping in hematopoietic cell transplantation. Study background: Recipients' pretransplant samples followed cytoreduction. Study-level findings and limits: At the given depth, recipient repertoires were over 95% de novo clonotypes. Pathologically expanded recipient clonotypes increased progressively from day 30 to day 180 as diversity fell.

Deletions cut 3 bases from V and 10 bases from J, with 10 bases between. The germline V gene has CDR1 SGHTA and CDR2 FQGTGA. The length of the CDR3 is 13 residues. This specimen was peripheral blood mononuclear cells, taken before stem cell transplant. This chain joins TRBV7-3 and TRBJ1-6; no reliable D call. The TCR sequence derives from a man over 45 with myelodysplastic syndrome. Some clones in this sample may be carry-over from other donors' samples. CDR3 protein: CASSFPGGSPLHF. CDR3 DNA: TGTGCCAGCAGCTTTCCGGGTGGATCACCCCTCCACTTT.